The 12 T cell receptor beta chains below come from one sample, sequenced in a study of T cell responses to AZD1222 COVID-19 vaccine (dated by TCRdb to about 2021). Explained via the paper, the time point label denotes: baseline before first vaccination. The sample's treatment or condition label is to be understood as: meningococcal conjugate vaccine given as trial control. Libraries came from the immunoSEQ multiplex PCR assay. As stored in TCRdb, this immuneACCESS dataset retains in-frame rearrangements with V and J assigned. A fraction of the clones does not appear; measured against another copy, unresolved V genes explain less than half of the discrepancy, and the remainder lacks a known reason. The sample yields under 150,000 clones; 88% were counted once. The leading ten clones occupy around a sixth of the sample. The material sequenced was peripheral blood, taken on day 0 of MenACWY control vaccination. Receptors originate from an adult in good health.

The chain joins TRBV29-1 to TRBJ2-7, with unresolved D. V was pared by 6 bases and J by 2 bases, with 17 bases between. The CDR3 runs 14 residues. The germline CDR1 and CDR2 sequences are SQVTM and ANQGSEA. CDR3 DNA sequence: TGCAGCGTCCTCACCGCGACACAGCCCTACGAGCAGTACTTC. This sequence encodes CSVLTATQPYEQYF.

The rearrangement joins TRBV3-1 (or the pseudogene TRBV3-2) to TRBJ2-3, with D perhaps TRBD2 (6 bases). The germline V and J ends were trimmed by 1 base and 3 bases, with 17 bases remaining between them. The length of the CDR3 is 17 residues. The germline CDR1 and CDR2 sequences are LGHDT and YNNKEL (reference sequence). The CDR3 region has the DNA TGTGCCAGCAGCCAAGTGGTGGGGGAGGATCCGACAGATACGCAGTATTTT. Protein sequence: CASSQVVGEDPTDTQYF.

The V and J genes are TRBV6-4 and TRBJ2-1; tentatively, D is TRBD2 (6 bases). Germline V gene lookup returns CDR1 MRHNA and CDR2 SNTAGT. Trimming cost V 0 bases and J 0 bases, with 6 bases left between them. This CDR3 region has 15 residues. The CDR3 DNA reads as TGTGCCAGCAGTGACTCAGCGGGCTCCTACAATGAGCAGTTCTTC. Translating gives CASSDSAGSYNEQFF.

The chain is built from TRBV6-6 and TRBJ1-4, with 7 nucleotides matching TRBD1. Looked up from germline, CDR1 is MNHNY and CDR2 is SVGAGI (reference sequence). The V and J ends lost 6 bases and 6 bases, in that order; junction bases with no gene match: 7. The CDR3 is made up of 14 amino acids. This CDR3 reads CASRITGVDEKLFF. The CDR3 DNA sequence: TGTGCCAGCAGAATAACAGGGGTTGATGAAAAACTGTTTTTT.

This sequence joins TRBV6-2 or TRBV6-3 and TRBJ1-5; perhaps TRBD1 as D (6 bases). Trimming removed 2 bases from V and 1 base from J, with 12 bases in between. The CDR3 sequence is 16 residues long. CDR1 MNHEY and CDR2 SVGEGT come from the germline V gene. CDR3 residues: CASSYRATGSNQPQHF. CDR3 bases: TGTGCCAGCAGTTACCGGGCAACAGGGAGCAATCAGCCCCAGCATTTT.

V gene TRBV7-9 combines with J gene TRBJ1-4, with 10 bases identical to TRBD1. The CDR3 sequence is 15 residues long. Unmatched junction bases numbered 4, after V lost 4 bases and J lost 5 bases. In germline, CDR1 is SEHNR, CDR2 FQNEAQ (reference sequence). CDR3 residues: CASSSRDRGNEKLFF. CDR3 sequence (DNA): TGTGCCAGCAGCTCACGGGACAGGGGAAATGAAAAACTGTTTTTT.

The chain has TRBV7-3 and TRBJ2-3; D gene ambiguous. The length of the CDR3 is 13 residues. Trimming took off 7 bases at V and 5 bases at J, with 13 bases between the two ends. The V gene's germline CDR1 is SGHTA and CDR2 FQGTGA. CDR3 sequence reads: CASTTYNGDTQYF. The CDR3 coding sequence is TGTGCCAGCACCACTTACAATGGAGATACGCAGTATTTT.

The V gene is TRBV28, the J gene TRBJ2-7; a possible D gene is TRBD1 (5 bases). The CDR3 is made up of 13 amino acids. CDR1 is MDHEN, CDR2 SYDVKM, per germline. The ends were cut back, 3 bases at V and 3 bases at J, with 9 bases in the middle. CDR3 in DNA: TGTGCCAGCAGTTTGGGGCGAAACTACGAGCAGTACTTC. Protein: CASSLGRNYEQYF.

The V and J genes are TRBV28 and TRBJ2-7; tentatively, D is TRBD1 or TRBD2 (5 bases each). CDR1 MDHEN and CDR2 SYDVKM come from the germline V gene. The CDR3 is 15 amino acids. Trimming stripped 6 bases from V and 5 bases from J, with 20 bases between. The chain's CDR3 is CASSLVGTLGHEQYF. For the CDR3, the DNA is TGTGCCAGCAGCCTTGTAGGGACCTTGGGCCACGAGCAGTACTTC. Using reference TRBV28 and TRBJ2-7 for the parts outside the CDR3, the full variable domain is DVKVTQSSRYLVKRTGEKVFLECVQDMDHENMFWYRQDPGLGLRLIYFSYDVKMKEKGDIPEGYSVSREKKERFSLILESASTNQTSMYLCASSLVGTLGHEQYFGPGTRLTVT.

This clone appeared a few times. The genes are TRBV6-5 and TRBJ2-7; 11 bases match TRBD1. Germline assignment: CDR1 MNHEY and CDR2 SVGAGI. Trimming at V came to 2 bases and at J to 2 bases, leaving 5 bases not matched to a gene. This CDR3 contains 16 residues. The CDR3 DNA follows: TGTGCCAGCAGTTACGCGGGACAGGGGGGTACCTACGAGCAGTACTTC. Translated, it gives CASSYAGQGGTYEQYF.

This chain joins TRBV5-4 and TRBJ2-1; 9 positions match TRBD2. V gave up 0 bases and J gave up 7 bases; unmatched junction bases: 5. The V gene's germline CDR1 is SGHNT and CDR2 YYREEE (reference sequence). The CDR3 is 15 residues long. CDR3: CASSLASGVGNEQFF. The CDR3 nucleotides are TGTGCCAGCAGCTTGGCTAGCGGGGTGGGGAATGAGCAGTTCTTC.

With regard to this clone: This same CDR3 is encoded by further DNA sequences in the sample. The chain has TRBV29-1 and TRBJ1-1; no firm D call. This CDR3 contains 13 residues. V lost 2 bases and J 0 bases, leaving 7 bases between the germline ends. The germline CDR1 and CDR2 sequences are SQVTM and ANQGSEA. CDR3 protein: CSVETVMNTEAFF. In nucleotides, the CDR3 is TGCAGCGTTGAAACAGTAATGAACACTGAAGCTTTCTTT.